This T cell receptor beta chain derives from a study of T-cell memory formation after mild COVID-19. Study in general: Largely donor-specific TCR clusters were found. Points from the study as a whole: Clones shrinking from day 15 to 85 showed even CD4/CD8 mixes; later expanders tilted CD4+.

MiXCR, applied by TCRdb to the 5' RACE reads, yields one record per CDR3 protein. The sample lists 350,000 to 400,000 distinct CDR3 sequences, approximately 15% occurring once. This clonotype appeared a single time. Antigen unknown. V was pared by 3 bases and J by 4 bases, with 6 bases of the junction left unmatched. CDR3 length: 17 amino acids. V is TRBV12-3 or TRBV12-4 and J is TRBJ2-6; 10 bases match TRBD1. The specimen sequenced was PBMCs or a T cell subset sorted from them (not recorded which). The receptor was isolated from a man between 18 and 35 years old who had mild COVID-19 (a few samples of this study predate the infection). Cell type and time point are not known. The CDR3 spells CASSLWGQGKGANVLTF. DNA of the CDR3: TGTGCCAGCAGTTTGTGGGGACAGGGGAAAGGGGCCAACGTCCTGACTTTC.